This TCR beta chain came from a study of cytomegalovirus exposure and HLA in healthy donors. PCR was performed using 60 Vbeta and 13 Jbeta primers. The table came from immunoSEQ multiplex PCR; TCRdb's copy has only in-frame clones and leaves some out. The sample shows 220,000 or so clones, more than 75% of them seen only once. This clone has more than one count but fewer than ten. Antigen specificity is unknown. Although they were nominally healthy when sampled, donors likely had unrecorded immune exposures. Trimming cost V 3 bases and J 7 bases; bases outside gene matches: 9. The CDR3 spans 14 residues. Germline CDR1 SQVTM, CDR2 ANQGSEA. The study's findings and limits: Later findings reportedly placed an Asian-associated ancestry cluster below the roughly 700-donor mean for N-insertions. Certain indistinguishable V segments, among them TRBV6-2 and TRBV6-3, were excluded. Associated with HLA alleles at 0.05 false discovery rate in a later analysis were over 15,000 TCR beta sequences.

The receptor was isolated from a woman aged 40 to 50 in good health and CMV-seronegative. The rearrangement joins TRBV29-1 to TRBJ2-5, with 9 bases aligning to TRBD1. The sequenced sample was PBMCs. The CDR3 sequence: CSVDPQGAVGTQYF. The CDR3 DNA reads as TGCAGCGTTGACCCACAGGGGGCCGTTGGGACCCAGTACTTC.